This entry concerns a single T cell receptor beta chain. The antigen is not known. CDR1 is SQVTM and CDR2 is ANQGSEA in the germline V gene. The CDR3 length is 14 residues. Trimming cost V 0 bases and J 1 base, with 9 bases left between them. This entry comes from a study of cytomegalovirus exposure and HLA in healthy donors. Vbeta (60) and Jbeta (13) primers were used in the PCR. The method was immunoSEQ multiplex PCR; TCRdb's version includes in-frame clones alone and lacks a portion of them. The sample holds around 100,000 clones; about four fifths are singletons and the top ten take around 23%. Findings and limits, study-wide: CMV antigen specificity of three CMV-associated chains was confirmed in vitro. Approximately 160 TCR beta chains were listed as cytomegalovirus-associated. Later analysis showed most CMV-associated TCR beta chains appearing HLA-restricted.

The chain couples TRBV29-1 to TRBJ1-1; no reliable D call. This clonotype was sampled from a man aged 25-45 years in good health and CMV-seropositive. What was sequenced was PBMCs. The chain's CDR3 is CSVEDGQPNTEAFF. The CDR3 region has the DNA TGCAGCGTTGAAGATGGGCAGCCGAACACTGAAGCTTTCTTT.